Below, 19 T cell receptor beta chains from the same sample are listed, as sequenced in a study of T cell repertoires in cytomegalovirus infection. No antigen has been identified for these receptors. TCRdb re-called the reads with MiXCR, one entry per CDR3 protein. The sample holds 650,000 to 900,000 distinct CDR3 sequences, 25% to 30% seen once. The source was cultured CD8+ T cells from PBMCs, collected from culture after CMV antigen stimulation. The receptors shown here come from a human donor in good health (CMV status not recorded). Some clones in this sample may be carry-over from other donors' samples.

The chain recombines TRBV28 with TRBJ2-3; maybe TRBD2 (5 bases). With 3 bases removed from V and 3 bases from J, the gap between germline ends came to 13 bases. The CDR3 runs to 15 residues. Germline V gives CDR1 MDHEN, CDR2 SYDVKM. Here the CDR3 reads CASSFLQRRTDTQYF. The CDR3 DNA follows: TGTGCCAGCAGTTTCCTCCAGCGGCGTACAGATACGCAGTATTTT.

The chain recombines TRBV2 with TRBJ2-7; 11 bases are a match to TRBD2. Per germline, CDR1 SNHLY and CDR2 FYNNEI. The CDR3 runs 15 residues. The trim removed 7 bases at V and 3 bases at J, leaving 8 bases unmatched. For the CDR3, the DNA is TGTGCCAGCACCCCCCTAGCGGGGGGAAACTACGAGCAGTACTTC. It translates to CASTPLAGGNYEQYF.

J is TRBJ1-1 and V is TRBV12-3 or TRBV12-4; unclear D gene. This CDR3 has 12 amino acids. V was shortened by 9 bases and J by 4 bases, with 12 bases between the two germline ends. The CDR3 DNA reads TGTGCCAGACGGCCACTTGGCACTGAAGCTTTCTTT. Encoded protein: CARRPLGTEAFF.

The chain carries TRBV27 and TRBJ2-5; D may match TRBD1 or TRBD2 (5 bases each). The CDR3 runs 13 residues. Between the trimmed V and J ends, which lost 5 bases and 5 bases, there was a span of 12 bases. Germline CDR1 reads MNHEY; CDR2 reads SMNVEV (reference sequence). The CDR3 loop is CASSPGTVETQYF. CDR3 nucleotides: TGTGCCAGCAGTCCCGGGACGGTTGAGACCCAGTACTTC.

CDR3 region: CASSQWGLGGQGGELFF. The DNA for the CDR3 is TGCGCCAGCAGCCAATGGGGACTGGGGGGCCAAGGAGGGGAGCTGTTTTTT. This chain uses TRBV4-1 with TRBJ2-2; D may match TRBD1 or TRBD2 (6 bases each). Germline V gene data show CDR1 as MGHRA and CDR2 as YSYEKL. Trimming took off 2 bases at V and 8 bases at J, with 21 bases between the two ends. This CDR3 is 17 amino acids long.

The rearrangement joins TRBV9 to TRBJ2-1, with TRBD2 matching over 8 bases. The CDR3 has 17 amino acids. Unmatched junction bases numbered 10, after V lost 3 bases and J lost 2 bases. From germline, CDR1 is SGDLS and CDR2 YYNGEE. For the CDR3, the DNA is TGTGCCAGCAGCGCCGGGGGAGCGGGGGCCACCTACAATGAGCAGTTCTTC. Amino acid sequence: CASSAGGAGATYNEQFF.

The chain employs TRBV9 and TRBJ1-2, with 7 bases identical to TRBD1. The junction had 20 bases not matched to a gene; V was cut back by 3 bases and J by 3 bases. The CDR3 extends over 19 amino acids. Germline V gene sequence: CDR1 SGDLS, CDR2 YYNGEE. The DNA for the CDR3 is TGTGCCAGCAGCGCAAGATTGACGACAGGGTCATTTCGGGACTATGGCTACACCTTC. Encoded protein: CASSARLTTGSFRDYGYTF.

This sequence joins TRBV11-2 and TRBJ1-2, with a weak D call TRBD1 (5 bases). CDR3 length: 16 residues. Germline CDR1 is SGHAT and CDR2 is FQNNGV. V shed 5 bases and J shed 3 bases, with 19 bases lying between them. Here the CDR3 DNA reads TGTGCCAGCAGCCTAAGTAGTGGGGGGTCTGACTATGGCTACACCTTC. Translated: CASSLSSGGSDYGYTF.

This clonotype was detected only a few times. V and J are TRBV7-6 and TRBJ2-1, with D maybe TRBD1 (6 bases). Germline loops: CDR1 SGHVS, CDR2 FNYEAQ. Trimming pared 3 bases from V and 2 bases from J, leaving 14 bases between. The CDR3 covers 16 residues. CDR3 nucleotide sequence: TGTGCCAGCAGCTTTTGGGGTGGGGGCCCCTACAATGAGCAGTTCTTC. Protein product: CASSFWGGGPYNEQFF.

This chain joins TRBV12-3 or TRBV12-4 and TRBJ2-3, with D possibly being TRBD2 (6 bases). The CDR3 is 15 residues long. The V and J ends lost 1 base and 5 bases respectively, with 13 bases between them. The CDR3 sequence: CASSLGVPGGDTQYF. CDR3 sequence (DNA): TGTGCCAGCAGTTTAGGAGTGCCCGGGGGAGATACGCAGTATTTT.

The sample holds a few counts of this clonotype. V and J are TRBV13 and TRBJ2-2; D is unclear. Trimming shortened V by 5 bases and J by 4 bases, and 8 bases separated the two germline ends. The CDR3 runs 13 residues. The V gene's germline CDR1 is PRHDT and CDR2 FYEKMQ (reference sequence). The CDR3 sequence is CASSTDVTGELFF. The DNA for the CDR3 is TGTGCCAGCAGCACGGACGTCACCGGGGAGCTGTTTTTT.

Points on this clonotype: Since no conserved phenylalanine or tryptophan closes the CDR3, a read error is the likely cause. This chain uses TRBV19 with TRBJ2-1; 7 bases fit TRBD2. The germline V gene has CDR1 LNHDA and CDR2 SQIVND (reference sequence). The V segment lost 3 bases and the J segment 0 bases; nucleotides outside the gene matches: 11. CDR3 size: 18 residues. Here the CDR3 DNA reads TGTGCCAGTAGTATTTCATCCGCGGGAGCGAGCTCCTACAATGAGCAGTTCTGC. Protein: CASSISSAGASSYNEQFC.

This clonotype occurred a few times. The rearrangement links TRBV19 to TRBJ2-5, with 10 nucleotides matching TRBD2. This CDR3 has 14 amino acids. Germline-derived CDR1 and CDR2 are LNHDA and SQIVND (reference sequence). Losses at the gene ends were 7 bases for V and 4 bases for J; bases not matched to a gene: 6. The CDR3 DNA reads as TGTGCCAGTAAGGCTAGCGGGGGTCCAGAGACCCAGTACTTC. Translation: CASKASGGPETQYF.

In its sample, this clonotype was seen a few times. The V and J genes are TRBV7-6 and TRBJ1-1, with D possibly TRBD1 on 5 matching bases. The germline CDR1 and CDR2 sequences are SGHVS and FNYEAQ. The CDR3 consists of 14 residues. V was clipped by 8 bases and J by 1 base, with 14 bases between them. The CDR3 here is CASGELGGNTEAFF. The CDR3 nucleotides read TGTGCCAGCGGAGAGTTGGGGGGGAACACTGAAGCTTTCTTT.

Only a few counts were recorded for this clonotype. The chain couples TRBV10-1 to TRBJ1-1, with 7 nucleotides matching TRBD1. Per the germline V gene, CDR1 is WNHNN and CDR2 is SYGVQD (reference sequence). The CDR3 runs to 13 residues. V gave up 4 bases and J gave up 8 bases; unmatched junction bases: 7. The CDR3 DNA is TGCGCCAGCAGTGGGGCGGGACAGCGAGAAGCTTTCTTT. Its protein product is CASSGAGQREAFF.

V usage is TRBV10-3 and J usage is TRBJ2-3; 8 bases are a match to TRBD2. The CDR3 covers 16 residues. Trimming cost V 0 bases and J 0 bases; bases outside gene matches: 2. The germline V gene encodes CDR1 ENHRY and CDR2 SYGVKD. The CDR3 is CAISESLAGSTDTQYF. As DNA, the CDR3 is TGTGCCATCAGTGAGTCTTTAGCGGGGAGCACAGATACGCAGTATTTT.

This chain connects TRBV5-1 to TRBJ2-7; D perhaps matches TRBD2 (6 bases). The CDR3 contains 14 residues. Trimming cost V 7 bases and J 2 bases, with 16 bases left between them. Germline V CDR1 and CDR2: SGHRS, YFSETQ. CDR3 loop: CASSDGGTPYEQYF. In DNA form, the CDR3 reads TGCGCCAGCTCCGACGGGGGTACTCCCTACGAGCAGTACTTC.

For the CDR3, the DNA is TGTGCCAGCAGCTTGGTACTAGCGGGGGAAGTTGAGCAGTTCTTC. Encoded protein: CASSLVLAGEVEQFF. The V call is TRBV7-6, the J call TRBJ2-1, with 11 bases identical to TRBD2. Germline V gives CDR1 SGHVS, CDR2 FNYEAQ. The length of the CDR3 is 15 residues. V was pared by 3 bases and J by 9 bases, with 7 bases of the junction left unmatched.

This clonotype was recorded at least ten times. The rearrangement links TRBV18 to TRBJ2-7, with D uncertain. CDR1 and CDR2 from the germline V gene are KGHSH and LQKENI. The CDR3 spans 13 residues. Between the trimmed V and J ends, which lost 3 bases and 6 bases, there was a span of 12 bases. The CDR3 nucleotides are TGTGCCAGCTCACCCCCCTGGGTCGGCGAGCAGTACTTC. It specifies CASSPPWVGEQYF.